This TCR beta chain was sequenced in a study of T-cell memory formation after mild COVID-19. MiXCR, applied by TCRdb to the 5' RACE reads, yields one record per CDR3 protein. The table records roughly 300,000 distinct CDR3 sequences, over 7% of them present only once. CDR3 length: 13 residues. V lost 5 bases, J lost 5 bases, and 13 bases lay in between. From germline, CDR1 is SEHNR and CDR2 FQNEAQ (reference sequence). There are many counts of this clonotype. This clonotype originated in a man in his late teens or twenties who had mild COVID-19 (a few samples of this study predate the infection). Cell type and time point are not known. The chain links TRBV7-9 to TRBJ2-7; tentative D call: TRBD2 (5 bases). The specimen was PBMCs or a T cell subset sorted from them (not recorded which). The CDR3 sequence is CASSPGVGHEQYV. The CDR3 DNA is TGTGCCAGCAGCCCCGGGGTAGGCCACGAGCAGTACGTC.